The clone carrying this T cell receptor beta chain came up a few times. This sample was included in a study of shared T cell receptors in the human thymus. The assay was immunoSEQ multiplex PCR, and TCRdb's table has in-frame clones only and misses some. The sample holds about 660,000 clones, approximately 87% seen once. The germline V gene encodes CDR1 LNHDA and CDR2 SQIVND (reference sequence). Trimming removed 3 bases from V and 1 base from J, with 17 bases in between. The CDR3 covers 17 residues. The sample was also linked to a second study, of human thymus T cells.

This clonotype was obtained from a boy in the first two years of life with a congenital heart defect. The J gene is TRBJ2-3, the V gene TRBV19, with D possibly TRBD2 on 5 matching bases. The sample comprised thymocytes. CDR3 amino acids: CASSIAVRGPGTDTQYF. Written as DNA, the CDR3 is TGTGCCAGTAGTATCGCGGTTCGCGGGCCAGGCACAGATACGCAGTATTTT.